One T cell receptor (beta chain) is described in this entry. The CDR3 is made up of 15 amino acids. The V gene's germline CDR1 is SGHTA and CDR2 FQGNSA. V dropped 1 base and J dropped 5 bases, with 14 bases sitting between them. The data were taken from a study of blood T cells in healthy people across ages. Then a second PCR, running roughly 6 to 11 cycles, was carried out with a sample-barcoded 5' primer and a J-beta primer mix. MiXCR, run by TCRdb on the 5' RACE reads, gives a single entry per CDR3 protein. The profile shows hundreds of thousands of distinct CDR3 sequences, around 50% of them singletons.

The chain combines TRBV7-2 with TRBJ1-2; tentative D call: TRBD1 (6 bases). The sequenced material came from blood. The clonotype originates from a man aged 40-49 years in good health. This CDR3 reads CASSLDPGARYGYTF. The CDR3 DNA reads TGTGCCAGCAGCTTAGACCCGGGGGCGAGATATGGCTACACCTTC.